This T cell receptor beta chain was captured in a study of control samples from healthy donors and cancer patients. The CDR3 is 16 amino acids. Germline-derived CDR1 and CDR2 are LNHNV and YYDKDF (reference sequence). V was pared by 1 base and J by 4 bases, with 14 bases between. Profiling relied on immunoSEQ multiplex PCR, and the TCRdb table lists in-frame clones only, not all of them. The sample consists of approximately 150,000 clones, about 90% of them appearing once. The receptor's source is a man between 18 and 35 years old in good health. The chain links TRBV15 to TRBJ1-5; D gene ambiguous. The source material was blood. The CDR3 reads CATSRGPPEGNQPQHF. In DNA, the CDR3 is TGTGCCACCAGCAGAGGCCCCCCCGAAGGAAATCAGCCCCAGCATTTT.